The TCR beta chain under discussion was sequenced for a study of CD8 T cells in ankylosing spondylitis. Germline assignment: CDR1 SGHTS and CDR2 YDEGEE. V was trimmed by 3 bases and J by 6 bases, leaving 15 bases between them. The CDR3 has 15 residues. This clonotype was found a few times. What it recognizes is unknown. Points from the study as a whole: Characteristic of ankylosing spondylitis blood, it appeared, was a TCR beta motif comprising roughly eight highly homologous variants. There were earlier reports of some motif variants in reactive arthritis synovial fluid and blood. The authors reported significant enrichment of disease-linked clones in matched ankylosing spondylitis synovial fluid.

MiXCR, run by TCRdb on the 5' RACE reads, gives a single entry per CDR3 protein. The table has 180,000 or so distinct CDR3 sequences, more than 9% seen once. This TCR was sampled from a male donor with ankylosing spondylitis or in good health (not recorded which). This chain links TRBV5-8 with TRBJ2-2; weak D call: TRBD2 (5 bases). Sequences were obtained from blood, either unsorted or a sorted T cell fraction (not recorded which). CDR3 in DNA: TGTGCCAGCAGCTCTGAACGGGGATCGGCCGGGGAGCTGTTTTTT. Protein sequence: CASSSERGSAGELFF. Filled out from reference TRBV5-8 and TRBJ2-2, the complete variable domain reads EAGVTQSPTHLIKTRGQQATLRCSPISGHTSVYWYQQALGLGLQFLLWYDEGEERNRGNFPPRFSGRQFPNYSSELNVNALELEDSALYLCASSSERGSAGELFFGEGSRLTVL.